The TCR beta chain under discussion was sequenced for a study of neoadjuvant anti-PD-1 for oral cavity cancer. Turning to the study itself: Around day 43, patients without progression received a fourth nivolumab dose before surgery.

TCRdb's table, derived via immunoSEQ multiplex PCR, lists solely in-frame clones and lacks some. This table holds roughly 15,000 clones, 35% to 40% found once. Time point: after neoadjuvant nivolumab, at surgical resection. The clonotype originates from a person between 35 and 79 years old with oral cavity squamous cell carcinoma. The sequences come from tumor tissue, collected after nivolumab (anti-PD-1) treatment.

CDR3 amino acids: CASSLSGWPEQYF. In nucleotides, the CDR3 is TGTGCCAGCAGCTTATCGGGTTGGCCCGAGCAGTACTTC. V usage is TRBV7-8 and J usage is TRBJ2-7; no firm D call. The ends were cut back, 2 bases at V and 6 bases at J, with 11 bases in the middle. This CDR3 contains 13 residues. From germline, CDR1 is SGHVS and CDR2 FQNEAQ.